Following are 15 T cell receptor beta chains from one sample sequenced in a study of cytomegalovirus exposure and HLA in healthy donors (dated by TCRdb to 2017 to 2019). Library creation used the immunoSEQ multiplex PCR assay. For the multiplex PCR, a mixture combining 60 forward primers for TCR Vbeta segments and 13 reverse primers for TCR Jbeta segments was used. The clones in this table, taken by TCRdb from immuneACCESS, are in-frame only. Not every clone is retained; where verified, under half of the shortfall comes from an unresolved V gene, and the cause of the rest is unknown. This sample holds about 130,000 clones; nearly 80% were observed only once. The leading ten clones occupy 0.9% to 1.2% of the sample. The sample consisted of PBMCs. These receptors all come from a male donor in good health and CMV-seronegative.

The CDR3 nucleotides are TGTGCCAGCAGCCGGGGACAGCAAGAGACCCAGTACTTC. Its protein product is CASSRGQQETQYF. The gene calls are TRBV11-2 and TRBJ2-5; 7 positions agree with TRBD1. Germline trimming cut 5 bases from V and 2 bases from J; bases unmatched to any gene: 2. CDR3 length: 13 residues. Germline assignment: CDR1 SGHAT and CDR2 FQNNGV.

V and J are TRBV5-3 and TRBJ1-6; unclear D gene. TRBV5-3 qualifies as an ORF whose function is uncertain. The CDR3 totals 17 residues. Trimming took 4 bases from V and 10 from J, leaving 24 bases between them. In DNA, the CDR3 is TGTGCCAGAAGCGCCGGGGTGAGGGCCAGAGCTGCATCACCCCTCCACTTT. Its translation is CARSAGVRARAASPLHF.

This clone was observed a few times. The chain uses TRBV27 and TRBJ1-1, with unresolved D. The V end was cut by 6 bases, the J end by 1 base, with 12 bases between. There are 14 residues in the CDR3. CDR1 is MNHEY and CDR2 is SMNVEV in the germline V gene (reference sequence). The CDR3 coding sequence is TGTGCCAGCAGACGTATGGGCGAGAACACTGAAGCTTTCTTT. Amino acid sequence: CASRRMGENTEAFF.

CDR3 nucleotides: TGCGCCAGCAGACCGGAGGGGAACAGTCACAATGAGCAGTTCTTC. This sequence encodes CASRPEGNSHNEQFF. The chain employs TRBV5-1 and TRBJ2-1, with D possibly being TRBD2 (6 bases). The V end was cut by 5 bases, the J end by 5 bases, with 17 bases between. The length of the CDR3 is 15 residues. From germline, CDR1 is SGHRS and CDR2 YFSETQ.

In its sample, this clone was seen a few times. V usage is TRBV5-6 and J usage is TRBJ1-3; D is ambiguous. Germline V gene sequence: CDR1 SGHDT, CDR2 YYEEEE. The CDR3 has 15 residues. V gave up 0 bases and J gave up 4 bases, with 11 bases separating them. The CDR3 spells CASSLAPAGGNTIYF. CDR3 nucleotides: TGTGCCAGCAGCTTGGCACCCGCGGGAGGAAACACCATATATTTT.

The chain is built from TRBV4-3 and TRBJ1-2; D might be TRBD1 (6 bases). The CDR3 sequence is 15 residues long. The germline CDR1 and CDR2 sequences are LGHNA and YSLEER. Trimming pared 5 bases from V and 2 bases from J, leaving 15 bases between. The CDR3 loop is CASSALAQGNYGYTF. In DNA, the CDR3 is TGCGCCAGCAGCGCCCTTGCGCAGGGGAACTATGGCTACACCTTC.

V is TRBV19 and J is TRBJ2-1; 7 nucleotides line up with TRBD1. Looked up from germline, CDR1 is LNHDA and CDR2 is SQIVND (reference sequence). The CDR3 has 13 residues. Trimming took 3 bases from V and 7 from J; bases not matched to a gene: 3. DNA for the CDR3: TGTGCCAGTAGTATCCAGGGGGAGAATGAGCAGTTCTTC. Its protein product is CASSIQGENEQFF.

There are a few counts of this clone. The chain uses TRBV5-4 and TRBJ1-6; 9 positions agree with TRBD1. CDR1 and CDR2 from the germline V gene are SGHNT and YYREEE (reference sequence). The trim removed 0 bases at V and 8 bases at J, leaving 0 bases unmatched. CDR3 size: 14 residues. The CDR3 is CASSLGDRDSPLHF. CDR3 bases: TGTGCCAGCAGCTTGGGGGACAGGGATTCACCCCTCCACTTT.

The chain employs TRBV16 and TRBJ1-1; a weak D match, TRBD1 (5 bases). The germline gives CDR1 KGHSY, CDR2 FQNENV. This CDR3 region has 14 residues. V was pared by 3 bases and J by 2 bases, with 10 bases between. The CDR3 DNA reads TGTGCCAGCAGCCAGAATCAGGGAAACACTGAAGCTTTCTTT. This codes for CASSQNQGNTEAFF.

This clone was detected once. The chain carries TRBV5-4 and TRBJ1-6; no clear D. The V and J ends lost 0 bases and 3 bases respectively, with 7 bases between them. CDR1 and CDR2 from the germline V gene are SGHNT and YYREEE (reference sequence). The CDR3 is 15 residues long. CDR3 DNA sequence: TGTGCCAGCAGCTTGGACAGAGACTATAATTCACCCCTCCACTTT. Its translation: CASSLDRDYNSPLHF.

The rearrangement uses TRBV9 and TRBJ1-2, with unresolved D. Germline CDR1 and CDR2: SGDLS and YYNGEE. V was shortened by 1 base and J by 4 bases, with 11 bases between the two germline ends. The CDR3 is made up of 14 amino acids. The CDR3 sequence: CASSVRQVPYGYTF. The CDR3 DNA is TGTGCCAGCAGCGTACGCCAGGTCCCCTATGGCTACACCTTC.

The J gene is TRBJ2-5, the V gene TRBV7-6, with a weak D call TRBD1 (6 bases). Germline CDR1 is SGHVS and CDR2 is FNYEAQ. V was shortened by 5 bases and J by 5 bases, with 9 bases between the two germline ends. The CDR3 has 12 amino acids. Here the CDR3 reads CASSPDRETQYF. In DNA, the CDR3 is TGTGCCAGCAGCCCCGACAGGGAGACCCAGTACTTC.

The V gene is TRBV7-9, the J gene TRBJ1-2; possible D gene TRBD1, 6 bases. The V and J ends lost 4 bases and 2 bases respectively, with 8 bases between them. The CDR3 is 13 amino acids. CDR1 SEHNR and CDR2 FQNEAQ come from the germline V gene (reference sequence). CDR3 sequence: CASSSTGNYGYTF. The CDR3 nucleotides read TGTGCCAGCAGCTCAACAGGGAACTATGGCTACACCTTC.

CDR3 DNA: TGTGCCTGGAGTGTACTTCAGGGGCTCTTGAACACTGAAGCTTTCTTT. It specifies CAWSVLQGLLNTEAFF. V usage is TRBV30 and J usage is TRBJ1-1, with D tentatively TRBD1 (6 bases). CDR1 is GTSNPN and CDR2 is SVGIG in the germline V gene (reference sequence). The CDR3 extends over 16 amino acids. V was pared by 0 bases and J by 0 bases, with 14 bases between.

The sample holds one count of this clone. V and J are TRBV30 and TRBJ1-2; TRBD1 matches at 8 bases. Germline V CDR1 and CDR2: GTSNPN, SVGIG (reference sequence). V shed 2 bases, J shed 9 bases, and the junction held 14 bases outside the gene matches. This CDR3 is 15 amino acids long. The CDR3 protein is CAWSTGQGGLGSYTF. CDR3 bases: TGTGCCTGGAGTACTGGACAGGGCGGTCTGGGGAGCTACACCTTC.